These 31 T cell receptor beta chains originate from one sample sequenced in a study of cytomegalovirus exposure and HLA in healthy donors. 13 Jbeta primers and 60 Vbeta primers were used for the PCR. Sequencing was performed with immunoSEQ multiplex PCR; in TCRdb, only in-frame clones are kept and a portion is missing. Of around 150,000 clones listed, approximately 62% are singletons. Sequencing was done on a sample of PBMCs. The receptors shown here come from a man aged 50 to 59 in good health and CMV-seronegative.

A single count supports this clone. The chain couples TRBV6-5 to TRBJ1-6; the D gene is possibly TRBD1 (6 bases). The CDR3 extends over 13 amino acids. Germline CDR1 reads MNHEY; CDR2 reads SVGAGI. Trimming removed 4 bases from V and 7 bases from J, with 8 bases in between. The DNA for the CDR3 is TGTGCCAGCAGTTCCACAGGGAATTCACCCCTCCACTTT. As protein: CASSSTGNSPLHF.

The rearrangement joins TRBV7-9 to TRBJ2-1; a weak D match, TRBD2 (7 bases). CDR1 is SEHNR, CDR2 FQNEAQ, per germline (reference sequence). This CDR3 contains 17 residues. V was clipped by 0 bases and J by 4 bases, with 16 bases between them. The CDR3: CASSLALQGGGYNEQFF. The CDR3 DNA follows: TGTGCCAGCAGCTTAGCGCTACAGGGCGGGGGATACAATGAGCAGTTCTTC.

This chain connects TRBV7-9 to TRBJ1-3; 8 bases align to TRBD1. Germline values: CDR1 SEHNR, CDR2 FQNEAQ (reference sequence). There are 13 residues in the CDR3. CDR3 amino acids: CATTGASADTIYF. Here the CDR3 DNA reads TGTGCGACGACAGGGGCGTCCGCGGACACCATATATTTT. Drawing the rest from reference TRBV7-9 and TRBJ1-3, the complete variable domain is DTGVSQNPRHKITKRGQNVTFRCDPISEHNRLYWYRQTLGQGPEFLTYFQNEAQLEKSRLLSDRFSAERPKGSFSTLEIQRTEQGDSAMYLCATTGASADTIYFGEGSWLTVV.

This clone has a single count. The chain joins TRBV6-1 to TRBJ1-5; D remains ambiguous. Germline V gives CDR1 MNHNS, CDR2 SASEGT. CDR3 length equals 18 residues. Trimming removed 2 bases at V and 3 bases at J, with 20 bases between. The CDR3 DNA follows: TGTGCCAGCAGTGAAAGAGCTATAACGGGATGGGTCAATCAGCCCCAGCATTTT. This codes for CASSERAITGWVNQPQHF.

The chain uses TRBV5-8 and TRBJ1-4, with a possible D match to TRBD1 (5 bases). Trimming removed 6 bases at V and 4 bases at J, with 10 bases between. The CDR3 length is 13 residues. Looked up from germline, CDR1 is SGHTS and CDR2 is YDEGEE. As DNA, the CDR3 is TGTGCCAGCACCGACAGAGTTAATGAAAAACTGTTTTTT. Amino acid sequence: CASTDRVNEKLFF.

The V call is TRBV28, the J call TRBJ2-5, with 16 positions matching TRBD2. This CDR3 is built from 16 residues. The J segment lost 5 bases and the V segment lost 8 bases, leaving 8 bases of the junction unmatched. The germline gives CDR1 MDHEN, CDR2 SYDVKM. CDR3 protein: CASGGTSGGAPETQYF. CDR3 coding DNA: TGTGCCAGCGGGGGGACTAGCGGGGGGGCCCCTGAGACCCAGTACTTC.

This rearrangement joins TRBV5-5 to TRBJ2-7; 9 bases fit TRBD1. In germline, CDR1 is SGHKS, CDR2 YYEKEE (reference sequence). The V and J ends lost 4 bases and 4 bases, in that order; junction bases with no gene match: 6. The CDR3 is made up of 14 amino acids. CDR3 in amino acids: CASSLTGGTYEQYF. In DNA form, the CDR3 reads TGTGCCAGCAGCCTGACAGGGGGGACATACGAGCAGTACTTC.

The chain links TRBV5-5 to TRBJ1-4; weak D call: TRBD1 (5 bases). The CDR3 extends over 16 amino acids. Germline assignment: CDR1 SGHKS and CDR2 YYEKEE (reference sequence). V lost 0 bases to trimming and J lost 2 bases, with 11 bases between them. The CDR3 DNA sequence: TGTGCCAGCAGCTTGGCGGCAGGGAGGACTAATGAAAAACTGTTTTTT. This sequence encodes CASSLAAGRTNEKLFF.

This chain connects TRBV18 to TRBJ1-4, with no clear D. The CDR3 extends over 15 amino acids. Germline V gives CDR1 KGHSH, CDR2 LQKENI. V lost 0 bases to trimming and J lost 2 bases, with 7 bases between them. Here the CDR3 reads CASSPPGRTNEKLFF. As DNA, the CDR3 is TGTGCCAGCTCACCACCGGGCCGGACTAATGAAAAACTGTTTTTT.

V is TRBV2 and J is TRBJ1-3; a weak D match, TRBD1 (5 bases). The CDR3 runs to 14 residues. V shed 7 bases and J shed 1 base, with 11 bases lying between them. Germline CDR1 reads SNHLY; CDR2 reads FYNNEI. The CDR3 spells CASNSGLSGNTIYF. In DNA, the CDR3 is TGTGCCAGCAACTCGGGACTTTCTGGAAACACCATATATTTT.

The chain is built from TRBV27 and TRBJ2-7; 9 bases align to TRBD1. V was clipped by 1 base and J by 5 bases; unmatched bases: 6. Germline CDR1 reads MNHEY; CDR2 reads SMNVEV (reference sequence). CDR3 length equals 15 residues. As DNA, the CDR3 is TGTGCCAGCAGTTTATTCCTAGGGACAGGGAACGAGCAGTACTTC. It codes for CASSLFLGTGNEQYF.

V and J are TRBV29-1 and TRBJ2-7, with a weak D call TRBD2 (7 bases). The CDR3 has 14 residues. In germline, CDR1 is SQVTM, CDR2 ANQGSEA. V lost 4 bases and J lost 0, with 13 bases in between. Here the CDR3 reads CSVVTGGNSYEQYF. Written as DNA, the CDR3 is TGCAGCGTTGTCACGGGGGGCAACTCCTACGAGCAGTACTTC.

This clone was counted between two and nine times. The chain employs TRBV4-1 and TRBJ2-3, with 8 bases that match TRBD2. The V and J ends lost 0 bases and 6 bases, in that order; junction bases with no gene match: 8. Germline V CDR1 and CDR2: MGHRA, YSYEKL. CDR3 length: 16 amino acids. The CDR3: CASSQDPAAGGDTQYF. CDR3 bases: TGCGCCAGCAGCCAAGACCCCGCTGCGGGGGGTGATACGCAGTATTTT.

The chain has TRBV15 and TRBJ2-7, with TRBD2 matching 14 bases. In germline, CDR1 is LNHNV, CDR2 YYDKDF (reference sequence). V lost 1 base and J lost 4; bases outside the gene matches: 0. The CDR3 consists of 15 residues. CDR3 loop: CATSRGTSGGYEQYF. The CDR3 DNA sequence: TGTGCCACCAGCAGAGGGACTAGCGGGGGGTACGAGCAGTACTTC.

This clone was counted between two and nine times. This chain links TRBV27 with TRBJ2-3; D gene ambiguous. Trimming shortened V by 3 bases and J by 1 base, and 11 bases separated the two germline ends. There are 15 residues in the CDR3. The germline CDR1 and CDR2 sequences are MNHEY and SMNVEV (reference sequence). CDR3 nucleotides: TGTGCCAGCAGTTTGGCGTCGAGCGGCACAGATACGCAGTATTTT. This codes for CASSLASSGTDTQYF.

In DNA form, the CDR3 reads TGTGCCAGCAGGACAACCAGCGGGGAGCTGTTTTTT. Protein sequence: CASRTTSGELFF. V gene TRBV7-8 combines with J gene TRBJ2-2; D gene ambiguous. Germline lookup yields CDR1 SGHVS and CDR2 FQNEAQ. The CDR3 totals 12 residues. V was pared by 6 bases and J by 7 bases, with 9 bases between.

This chain connects TRBV10-3 to TRBJ2-7; TRBD2 matches at 12 bases. This CDR3 is built from 17 residues. Per germline, CDR1 ENHRY and CDR2 SYGVKD. V gave up 4 bases and J gave up 7 bases; unmatched junction bases: 14. CDR3 DNA sequence: TGTGCCATCAGTGGACTAGCGGGGGCCGAGGGGAAGGGTGAGCAGTACTTC. Translated, it gives CAISGLAGAEGKGEQYF.

The chain is built from TRBV11-1 and TRBJ1-2; 10 bases align to TRBD1. The CDR3 totals 14 residues. V gave up 4 bases and J gave up 4 bases; unmatched junction bases: 3. Germline V gene data show CDR1 as SGHAT and CDR2 as FQDESV (reference sequence). CDR3 sequence (DNA): TGTGCCAGCAGCTACCGGACAGGGGGCTATGGCTACACCTTC. Amino acid sequence: CASSYRTGGYGYTF.

CDR3 in DNA: TGTGCCAGCAGCTTGATGAGCCAGGGATCCTACAATGAGCAGTTCTTC. It encodes CASSLMSQGSYNEQFF. V gene TRBV5-6 combines with J gene TRBJ2-1, with a weak D call TRBD1 (5 bases). The V gene lost 1 base and the J gene lost 1 base, with 12 bases spanning the gap. CDR1 and CDR2 from the germline V gene are SGHDT and YYEEEE. This CDR3 comprises 16 residues. Variable domain in full (rest from reference TRBV5-6 and TRBJ2-1): DAGVTQSPTHLIKTRGQQVTLRCSPKSGHDTVSWYQQALGQGPQFIFQYYEEEERQRGNFPDRFSGHQFPNYSSELNVNALLLGDSALYLCASSLMSQGSYNEQFFGPGTRLTVL.

The chain joins TRBV7-8 to TRBJ2-3; 8 bases agree with TRBD2. V lost 5 bases and J lost 1; bases outside the gene matches: 2. The germline gives CDR1 SGHVS, CDR2 FQNEAQ. The CDR3 contains 14 residues. CDR3 region: CASSRSGGTDTQYF. The DNA for the CDR3 is TGTGCCAGCAGCCGTAGCGGGGGCACAGATACGCAGTATTTT.

V usage is TRBV9 and J usage is TRBJ1-1, with 9 bases lining up with TRBD1. The V gene's germline CDR1 is SGDLS and CDR2 YYNGEE. After removal of 0 bases from V and 3 bases from J, the junction contained 9 bases not matched to a gene. This CDR3 contains 17 residues. This CDR3 is CASSVGHRGRHHTEAFF. The CDR3 DNA sequence: TGTGCCAGCAGCGTAGGCCACAGGGGGCGCCATCACACTGAAGCTTTCTTT.

The gene calls are TRBV2 and TRBJ2-2, with TRBD2 matching over 10 bases. The length of the CDR3 is 17 residues. J lost 0 bases, V lost 4 bases, and 5 bases had no gene match. The germline gives CDR1 SNHLY, CDR2 FYNNEI. The CDR3 region is CASSGSSGGANTGELFF. CDR3 coding DNA: TGTGCCAGCAGTGGATCTAGCGGGGGCGCGAACACCGGGGAGCTGTTTTTT.

The CDR3 sequence is CASSVAVGGYEQYF. The CDR3 DNA reads as TGTGCCAGCAGCGTAGCGGTAGGGGGCTACGAGCAGTACTTC. This chain connects TRBV9 to TRBJ2-7, with a tentative D call TRBD1 (6 bases). The CDR3 is made up of 14 amino acids. Trimming shortened V by 0 bases and J by 3 bases, and 10 bases separated the two germline ends. Per the germline V gene, CDR1 is SGDLS and CDR2 is YYNGEE.

This clone was recorded a few times. The CDR3 here is CASSLVGQNTEAFF. For the CDR3, the DNA is TGTGCCAGCAGCTTAGTGGGCCAGAACACTGAAGCTTTCTTT. This chain connects TRBV7-6 to TRBJ1-1, with D unclear. V lost 1 base to trimming and J lost 1 base, with 7 bases between them. Germline CDR1 and CDR2: SGHVS and FNYEAQ. The length of the CDR3 is 14 residues.

This clone was seen once. The chain couples TRBV28 to TRBJ2-6; D might be TRBD1 (6 bases). Trimming removed 2 bases at V and 3 bases at J, with 8 bases between. The CDR3 runs to 15 residues. Per the germline V gene, CDR1 is MDHEN and CDR2 is SYDVKM. The CDR3 here is CASSLPGVGANVLTF. The CDR3 DNA reads TGTGCCAGCAGTTTACCAGGGGTTGGGGCCAACGTCCTGACTTTC.

V usage is TRBV7-2 and J usage is TRBJ1-2; D perhaps matches TRBD1 (5 bases). V lost 5 bases and J lost 1, with 14 bases in between. This CDR3 is 15 amino acids long. CDR1 SGHTA and CDR2 FQGNSA come from the germline V gene. The CDR3 loop is CASSPKPGLNYGYTF. The CDR3 DNA sequence: TGTGCCAGCAGCCCAAAGCCAGGGCTTAACTATGGCTACACCTTC.

The chain is built from TRBV28 and TRBJ1-4, with 7 bases lining up with TRBD1. The V segment lost 6 bases and the J segment 4 bases; nucleotides outside the gene matches: 8. In germline, CDR1 is MDHEN, CDR2 SYDVKM. The CDR3 has 15 amino acids. The CDR3 loop reads CASRGPRDSNEKLFF. CDR3 bases: TGTGCCAGCAGGGGACCTCGGGACAGTAATGAAAAACTGTTTTTT.

Comment on this clone: At the DNA level, this CDR3 is encoded by other sequences in the same sample as well. This chain joins TRBV18 and TRBJ1-2; possible D gene TRBD1, 5 bases. Germline-derived CDR1 and CDR2 are KGHSH and LQKENI. V was cut by 3 bases and J by 1 base, with 6 bases left in between. There are 13 residues in the CDR3. CDR3 sequence reads: CASSPDSNYGYTF. The CDR3 bases are TGTGCCAGCTCACCCGACAGTAACTATGGCTACACCTTC.

The chain joins TRBV4-2 to TRBJ2-5, with 8 bases aligning to TRBD2. The DNA end lines up better with TRBJ2-7; the J call may be wrong. CDR1 and CDR2 from the germline V gene are LGHNA and YNFKEQ. The CDR3 length is 16 residues. CDR3 in amino acids: CASSQDSQRGNYEQYF. For the CDR3, the DNA is TGTGCCAGCAGCCAAGATTCGCAGCGGGGGAACTACGAGCAGTACTTC.

This clone was recorded only once. The chain couples TRBV9 to TRBJ1-2; 8 bases line up with TRBD1. From germline, CDR1 is SGDLS and CDR2 YYNGEE. This CDR3 is built from 15 residues. J gave up 2 bases and V 2 bases, and 5 bases lay outside the gene matches. CDR3 DNA sequence: TGTGCCAGCAGCGTTGGTTCAGGGGGCAACTATGGCTACACCTTC. Translating gives CASSVGSGGNYGYTF.

The chain employs TRBV19 and TRBJ2-7; D is perhaps TRBD1 (5 bases). The CDR3 spans 14 residues. V was pared by 2 bases and J by 0 bases, with 8 bases between. The V gene's germline CDR1 is LNHDA and CDR2 SQIVND (reference sequence). The DNA for the CDR3 is TGTGCCAGTAGTATATACAGGAGCTCCTACGAGCAGTACTTC. Amino acids: CASSIYRSSYEQYF.